Sequencing of this T cell receptor (beta chain) was carried out in a study of cytomegalovirus exposure and HLA in healthy donors. Across the study: The roughly 670 first-cohort repertoires and the 120 or so validation repertoires shared the same platform, a later analysis reported.

From the roughly 110-subject validation cohort, which was separate from the roughly 670-subject first cohort, the donors were drawn. The data were produced by immunoSEQ multiplex PCR, yet TCRdb's version contains in-frame clones alone and is incomplete. The repertoire holds roughly 240,000 clones, with around nine tenths as singletons. Regarding the study as a whole: Reports credit the classifier with highly specific, highly sensitive diagnosis of cytomegalovirus status.

V gave up 3 bases and J gave up 0 bases, with 18 bases separating them. The CDR3 totals 17 residues. CDR1 is SGHTA and CDR2 is FQGNSA in the germline V gene. Turning to this clone: Its cognate antigen is unknown.

The V and J genes are TRBV7-2 and TRBJ2-7; possible D gene TRBD1, 5 bases. This TCR was recovered from a man younger than 35 in good health and CMV-seronegative. The sample comprised PBMCs. CDR3 amino acids: CASSFPPLKGHSYEQYF. The CDR3 DNA is TGTGCCAGCAGCTTCCCCCCCCTGAAGGGGCACTCCTACGAGCAGTACTTC.